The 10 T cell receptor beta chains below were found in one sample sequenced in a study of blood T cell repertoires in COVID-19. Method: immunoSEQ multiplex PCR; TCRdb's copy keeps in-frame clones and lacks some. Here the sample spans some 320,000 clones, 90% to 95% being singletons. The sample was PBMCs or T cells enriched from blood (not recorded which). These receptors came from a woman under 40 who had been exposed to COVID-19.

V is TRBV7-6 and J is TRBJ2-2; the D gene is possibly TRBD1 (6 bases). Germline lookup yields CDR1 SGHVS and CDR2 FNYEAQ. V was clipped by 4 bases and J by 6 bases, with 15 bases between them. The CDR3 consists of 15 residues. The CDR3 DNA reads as TGTGCCAGCAGCTCAGGGGTTGGTGATGCCGGGGAGCTGTTTTTT. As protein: CASSSGVGDAGELFF.

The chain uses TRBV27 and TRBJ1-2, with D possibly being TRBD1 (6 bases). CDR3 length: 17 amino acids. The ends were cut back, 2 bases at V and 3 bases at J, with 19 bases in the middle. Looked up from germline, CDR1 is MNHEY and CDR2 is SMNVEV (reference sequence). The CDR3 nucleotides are TGTGCCAGCAGTTTACAGGGGCCTCTGCCTACTGACTATGGCTACACCTTC. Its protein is CASSLQGPLPTDYGYTF.

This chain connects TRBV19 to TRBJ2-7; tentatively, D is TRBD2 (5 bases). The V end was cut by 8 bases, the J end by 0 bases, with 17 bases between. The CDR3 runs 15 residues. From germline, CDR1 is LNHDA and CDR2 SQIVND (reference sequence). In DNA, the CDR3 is TGTGCCAGTTCTACATGGGCGGGCAGCTCCTACGAGCAGTACTTC. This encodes CASSTWAGSSYEQYF.

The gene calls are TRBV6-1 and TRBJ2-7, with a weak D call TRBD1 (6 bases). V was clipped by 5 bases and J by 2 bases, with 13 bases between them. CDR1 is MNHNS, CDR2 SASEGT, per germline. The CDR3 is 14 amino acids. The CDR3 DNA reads TGTGCCAGCAGTTCCCGGGACACCACCTACGAGCAGTACTTC. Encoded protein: CASSSRDTTYEQYF.

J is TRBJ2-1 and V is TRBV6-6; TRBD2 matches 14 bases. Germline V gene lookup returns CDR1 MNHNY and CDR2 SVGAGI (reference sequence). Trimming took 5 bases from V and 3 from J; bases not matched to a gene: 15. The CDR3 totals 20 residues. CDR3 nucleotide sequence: TGTGCCAGCAGTCCCTTCAGGACTAGCGGGGGGCCCGAACTCTACAATGAGCAGTTCTTC. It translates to CASSPFRTSGGPELYNEQFF.

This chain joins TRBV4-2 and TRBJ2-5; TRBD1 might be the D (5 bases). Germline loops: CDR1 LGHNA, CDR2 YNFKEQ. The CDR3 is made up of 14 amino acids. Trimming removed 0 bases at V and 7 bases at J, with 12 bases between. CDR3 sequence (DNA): TGTGCCAGCAGCCAAGATTCTGGGGCGGTGACCCAGTACTTC. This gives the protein CASSQDSGAVTQYF.

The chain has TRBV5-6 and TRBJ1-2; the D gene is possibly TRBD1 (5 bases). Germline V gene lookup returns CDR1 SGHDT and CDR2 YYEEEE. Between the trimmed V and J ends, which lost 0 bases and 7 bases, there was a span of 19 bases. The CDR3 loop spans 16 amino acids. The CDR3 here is CASSLAVVQVAGGYTF. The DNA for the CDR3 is TGTGCCAGCAGCTTGGCCGTGGTACAGGTGGCAGGTGGCTACACCTTC. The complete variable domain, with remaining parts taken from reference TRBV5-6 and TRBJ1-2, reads DAGVTQSPTHLIKTRGQQVTLRCSPKSGHDTVSWYQQALGQGPQFIFQYYEEEERQRGNFPDRFSGHQFPNYSSELNVNALLLGDSALYLCASSLAVVQVAGGYTFGSGTRLTVV.

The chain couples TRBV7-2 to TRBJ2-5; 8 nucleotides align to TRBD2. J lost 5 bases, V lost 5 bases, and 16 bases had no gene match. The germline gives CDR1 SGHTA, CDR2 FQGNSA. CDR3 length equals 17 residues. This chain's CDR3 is CASSLRRAGGPRETQYF. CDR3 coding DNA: TGTGCCAGCAGCCTACGGAGGGCGGGGGGTCCGCGGGAGACCCAGTACTTC.

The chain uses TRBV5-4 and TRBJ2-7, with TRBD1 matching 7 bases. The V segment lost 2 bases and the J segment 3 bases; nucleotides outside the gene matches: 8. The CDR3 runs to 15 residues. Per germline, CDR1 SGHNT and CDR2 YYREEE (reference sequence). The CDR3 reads CASSFPGQESYEQYF. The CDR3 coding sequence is TGTGCCAGCAGCTTCCCCGGACAGGAGAGCTACGAGCAGTACTTC. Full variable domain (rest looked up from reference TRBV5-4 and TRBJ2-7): ETGVTQSPTHLIKTRGQQVTLRCSSQSGHNTVSWYQQALGQGPQFIFQYYREEENGRGNFPPRFSGLQFPNYSSELNVNALELDDSALYLCASSFPGQESYEQYFGPGTRLTVT.

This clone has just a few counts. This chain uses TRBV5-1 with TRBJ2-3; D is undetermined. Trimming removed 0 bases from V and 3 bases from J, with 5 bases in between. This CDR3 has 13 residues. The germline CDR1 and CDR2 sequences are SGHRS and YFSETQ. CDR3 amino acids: CASSLVRTDTQYF. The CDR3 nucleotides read TGCGCCAGCAGCTTGGTCAGGACAGATACGCAGTATTTT.